This T cell receptor beta chain was retrieved from a study of graft-versus-host responses after intestinal transplantation. Study conclusions and caveats: High graft-versus-host to host-versus-graft clonal ratios were found in allografts of patients who had graft-donor T cell macrochimerism. Recipient-marrow GvH clones were detected, some having first appeared in ileum or blood.

Trimming removed 4 bases from V and 8 bases from J, with 20 bases in between. The CDR3 is 15 residues long. Germline V gene data show CDR1 as KGHSH and CDR2 as LQKENI. Co-plating was performed using about 200,000 CFSE-labeled responder cells and about 200,000 irradiated, violet-dye-labeled stimulator cells. Profiling relied on immunoSEQ multiplex PCR, and the TCRdb table lists in-frame clones only, not all of them. The sample shows fewer than 25,000 clones, approximately 60% of them seen only once. This sequence originates from a human patient who received an intestinal transplant. The sequencing used alloreactive CD4+ T cells from a mixed lymphocyte reaction culture, collected before intestinal transplant. The subset here: CFSE-low proliferating T cells sorted from roughly six-day pre-transplant mixed lymphocyte reaction (GvH or HvG direction). V gene TRBV18 combines with J gene TRBJ1-2; D is undetermined. CDR3 in DNA: TGTGCCAGCTCACTTCTCCCGGGATCCTTAAACGGCTACACCTTC. It codes for CASSLLPGSLNGYTF.